This T cell receptor (beta chain) was documented in a study of immune heterogeneity within non-small cell lung tumors. Study context: With respect to histology, the tumors encompassed a few squamous cell carcinomas, 9 to 10 non-squamous carcinomas and 1 not otherwise specified.

The authors amplified TCR beta CDR3 by multiplex PCR with 32 V and 13 J primers. From the multiplex PCR reads, TCRdb called clonotypes with MiXCR, one entry per CDR3 protein. This sample has about 23,000 distinct CDR3 sequences; 25% to 35% occur once, and the top ten carry 3.5% to 4.5%. About this clonotype itself: A much larger clone differs by one base, so this may be a read error.

CDR1 is GTSNPN, CDR2 SVGIG, per germline (reference sequence). V lost 0 bases to trimming and J lost 10 bases, with 13 bases between them. This CDR3 region has 12 residues. Template material for each sample was 600 to 750 ng of bulk tumor genomic DNA. Biopsy collection occurred during surgery, with several far-apart biopsies per primary tumor. Patients with untreated, newly diagnosed non-small cell lung cancer underwent curative surgery. The study drew donors from newly diagnosed non-small cell lung cancer patients having surgery with curative intent. The rearrangement links TRBV30 to TRBJ2-7; D is perhaps TRBD2 (5 bases). Material for sequencing was lung tumor tissue. The sequence was collected from a middle-aged man with non-small cell lung cancer. The CDR3 loop reads CAWSVYVGAQYF. In nucleotides, the CDR3 is TGTGCCTGGAGTGTGTATGTGGGAGCCCAGTACTTC.